The rows below give T cell receptor beta chains drawn from one sample of a study of T cell repertoires in cytomegalovirus infection. Via MiXCR, TCRdb re-called the reads, giving one row per CDR3 protein. The sample includes 560,000 or so distinct CDR3 sequences, approximately 16% of them seen just once. Sequencing used CD8+ T cells from PBMCs. The origin of the receptors is a human donor in good health (CMV status not recorded). Some clones in this sample may be carry-over from other donors' samples. CDR3s include the opening cysteine and the closing phenylalanine or tryptophan. Fields, in order: J gene, V gene, clone size, D gene, CDR3 protein, CDR3 DNA. A D gene is named only where the DNA matches it firmly. Size is stated for part of the rows, as once, few or many counts, or as a class when the clone is expanded.

j_call: TRBJ2-5
v_call: TRBV19
clone_size: many
d_call: TRBD1
cdr3_aa: CASSTGTDYQETQYF
cdr3_nt: TGTGCCAGTAGCACAGGGACAGACTACCAAGAGACCCAGTACTTC

j_call: TRBJ2-3
v_call: TRBV7-3
clone_size: many
d_call: NA
cdr3_aa: CASSLSEGTDTQYF
cdr3_nt: TGTGCCAGCAGCTTAAGTGAGGGCACAGATACGCAGTATTTT

j_call: TRBJ2-3
v_call: TRBV28
clone_size: NA
d_call: NA
cdr3_aa: CASSFDPNRTVYTDTQYF
cdr3_nt: TGTGCCAGCAGTTTCGACCCTAACCGGACAGTCTACACAGATACGCAGTATTTT

j_call: TRBJ2-2
v_call: TRBV5-1
clone_size: NA
d_call: NA
cdr3_aa: CASKGDTGELFF
cdr3_nt: TGCGCCAGCAAAGGTGACACCGGGGAGCTGTTTTTT

j_call: TRBJ1-2
v_call: TRBV5-1
clone_size: NA
d_call: NA
cdr3_aa: CASSPGAATQYGYTF
cdr3_nt: TGCGCCAGCAGCCCGGGGGCAGCTACACAGTATGGCTACACCTTC

j_call: TRBJ2-7
v_call: TRBV3-1
clone_size: NA
d_call: NA
cdr3_aa: CVSSPWDRDELAVSYEQYF
cdr3_nt: TGTGTCAGCAGCCCCTGGGACAGGGATGAACTAGCGGTATCCTACGAGCAGTACTTC

j_call: TRBJ1-5
v_call: TRBV6-1
clone_size: NA
d_call: NA
cdr3_aa: CASSVDVRPQHF
cdr3_nt: TGTGCCAGCAGTGTCGATGTCCGGCCCCAGCATTTT

j_call: TRBJ2-1
v_call: TRBV6-5
clone_size: many
d_call: NA
cdr3_aa: CASSYQRYNEQFF
cdr3_nt: TGTGCCAGCAGTTACCAGAGGTACAATGAGCAGTTCTTC

j_call: TRBJ1-5
v_call: TRBV7-6
clone_size: many
d_call: TRBD1
cdr3_aa: CASSLKGAREQPQHF
cdr3_nt: TGTGCCAGCAGCTTAAAGGGGGCACGGGAACAGCCCCAGCATTTT

j_call: TRBJ1-1
v_call: TRBV29-1
clone_size: few
d_call: TRBD1
cdr3_aa: CSTKEGAATEAFF
cdr3_nt: TGCAGCACGAAGGAGGGGGCAGCCACTGAAGCTTTCTTT

j_call: TRBJ1-2
v_call: TRBV7-2
clone_size: many
d_call: NA
cdr3_aa: CASSLTRAVYGYTF
cdr3_nt: TGTGCCAGCAGCTTAACTAGGGCAGTCTATGGCTACACCTTC

j_call: TRBJ2-1
v_call: TRBV28
clone_size: NA
d_call: TRBD2
cdr3_aa: CASSSQEREEYNEQFF
cdr3_nt: TGTGCCAGCAGTTCGCAGGAGCGGGAGGAATACAATGAGCAGTTCTTC

j_call: TRBJ1-2
v_call: TRBV10-3
clone_size: NA
d_call: NA
cdr3_aa: CAISGNYGYTF
cdr3_nt: TGTGCCATCAGTGGGAACTATGGCTACACCTTC

j_call: TRBJ1-1
v_call: TRBV5-6
clone_size: few
d_call: NA
cdr3_aa: CASTLTEMNTEAFF
cdr3_nt: TGTGCCAGCACCCTGACAGAGATGAACACTGAAGCTTTCTTT

j_call: TRBJ2-5
v_call: TRBV9
clone_size: NA
d_call: NA
cdr3_aa: CASSPQDTRETQYF
cdr3_nt: TGTGCCAGCAGCCCCCAGGACACGAGGGAGACCCAGTACTTC

j_call: TRBJ2-7
v_call: TRBV11-2
clone_size: many
d_call: NA
cdr3_aa: CASSLAAFRGYEQYF
cdr3_nt: TGTGCCAGCAGCTTAGCCGCTTTTCGAGGGTACGAGCAGTACTTC

j_call: TRBJ2-7
v_call: TRBV4-2
clone_size: many
d_call: NA
cdr3_aa: CASRRIAGRRDEQYF
cdr3_nt: TGTGCCAGCAGGCGAATTGCGGGGAGGCGGGACGAGCAGTACTTC

j_call: TRBJ2-1
v_call: TRBV20-1
clone_size: NA
d_call: TRBD2
cdr3_aa: CSANPTSGRAWGQFF
cdr3_nt: TGCAGTGCCAACCCAACTAGCGGGAGGGCCTGGGGGCAGTTCTTC

j_call: TRBJ2-7
v_call: TRBV20-1
clone_size: NA
d_call: TRBD2
cdr3_aa: CSARDPGLADYEQYF
cdr3_nt: TGCAGTGCTAGAGACCCGGGACTAGCGGATTACGAGCAGTACTTC

j_call: TRBJ1-2
v_call: TRBV5-1
clone_size: NA
d_call: NA
cdr3_aa: CASSSEEGGYGYTF
cdr3_nt: TGCGCCAGCAGCTCCGAGGAGGGGGGCTATGGCTACACCTTC

j_call: TRBJ1-3
v_call: TRBV7-6
clone_size: many
d_call: TRBD1
cdr3_aa: CASSLAGGRGNTIYF
cdr3_nt: TGTGCCAGCAGCTTAGCAGGGGGCCGTGGAAACACCATATATTTT

j_call: TRBJ2-1
v_call: TRBV15
clone_size: few
d_call: NA
cdr3_aa: CATSGLTYNEQFF
cdr3_nt: TGTGCCACCAGCGGCCTAACCTACAATGAGCAGTTCTTC

j_call: TRBJ1-2
v_call: TRBV29-1
clone_size: many
d_call: NA
cdr3_aa: CSVFVGQFYGYTF
cdr3_nt: TGCAGCGTTTTTGTTGGCCAGTTCTATGGCTACACCTTC

j_call: TRBJ2-1
v_call: TRBV28
clone_size: few
d_call: NA
cdr3_aa: CASSTPGLATDNEQFF
cdr3_nt: TGTGCCAGCAGTACGCCGGGCTTAGCAACCGACAATGAGCAGTTCTTC

j_call: TRBJ1-5
v_call: TRBV7-8
clone_size: many
d_call: TRBD1
cdr3_aa: CASSLYRQGGLDQPQHF
cdr3_nt: TGTGCCAGCAGCTTATACAGGCAGGGGGGGTTGGATCAGCCCCAGCATTTT

j_call: TRBJ1-1
v_call: TRBV7-2
clone_size: many
d_call: NA
cdr3_aa: CASSLVSILNTEAFF
cdr3_nt: TGTGCCAGCAGCTTAGTGTCGATTTTGAACACTGAAGCTTTCTTT

j_call: TRBJ1-1
v_call: TRBV29-1
clone_size: NA
d_call: TRBD1
cdr3_aa: CSAPGQGDEGGLNAFF
cdr3_nt: TGCAGCGCCCCGGGACAGGGAGACGAAGGGGGTTTGAATGCTTTCTTT